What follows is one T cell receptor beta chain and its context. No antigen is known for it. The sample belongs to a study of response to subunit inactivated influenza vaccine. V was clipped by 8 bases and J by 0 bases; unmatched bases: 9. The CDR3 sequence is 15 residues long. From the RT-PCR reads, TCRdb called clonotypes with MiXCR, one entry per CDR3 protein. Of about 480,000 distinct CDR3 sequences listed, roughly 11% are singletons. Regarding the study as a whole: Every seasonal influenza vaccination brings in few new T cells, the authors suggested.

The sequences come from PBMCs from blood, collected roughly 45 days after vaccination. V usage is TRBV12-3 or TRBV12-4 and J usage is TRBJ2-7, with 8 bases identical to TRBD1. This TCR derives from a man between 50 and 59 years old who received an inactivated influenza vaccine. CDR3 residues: CASRRLQGGSYEQYF. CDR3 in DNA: TGTGCCAGCCGAAGACTACAGGGGGGCTCCTACGAGCAGTACTTC.